The 5 T cell receptor beta chains below come from one sample, sequenced in a study of cytomegalovirus exposure and HLA in healthy donors. With 60 Vbeta and 13 Jbeta primers, the PCR was carried out. Method: immunoSEQ multiplex PCR; TCRdb's copy keeps in-frame clones and lacks some. The data show more than 200,000 clones, over 75% seen once. Sequenced: PBMCs. Receptors were obtained from a human donor in good health.

This clone was picked up one time. The rearrangement links TRBV5-1 to TRBJ2-1; 14 nucleotides agree with TRBD2. CDR1 and CDR2 from the germline V gene are SGHRS and YFSETQ. The length of the CDR3 is 16 residues. The V gene end was trimmed by 2 bases and the J gene end by 6 bases; junction bases not matched to a gene: 4. This chain's CDR3 is CASSFKTSGRVNEQFF. CDR3 bases: TGCGCCAGCAGCTTCAAGACTAGCGGGAGGGTCAATGAGCAGTTCTTC.

The V call is TRBV6-1, the J call TRBJ1-5, with 9 bases that match TRBD1. Germline CDR1 reads MNHNS; CDR2 reads SASEGT. The V segment lost 1 base and the J segment 1 base; nucleotides outside the gene matches: 11. The length of the CDR3 is 19 residues. In DNA form, the CDR3 reads TGTGCCAGCAGTGAAGACCACAGGGGGCGAGGCGGGAGCAATCAGCCCCAGCATTTT. Residues: CASSEDHRGRGGSNQPQHF.

The chain carries TRBV18 and TRBJ2-5; the match to TRBD2 covers 11 bases. CDR1 and CDR2 (germline): KGHSH, LQKENI. The CDR3 totals 16 residues. After removal of 3 bases from V and 2 bases from J, the junction contained 5 bases not matched to a gene. Here the CDR3 reads CASSPPGLAAQETQYF. As DNA, the CDR3 is TGTGCCAGCTCACCGCCGGGACTAGCGGCACAAGAGACCCAGTACTTC.

The gene calls are TRBV6-5 and TRBJ1-2; possibly TRBD1 for D (5 bases). The V gene lost 6 bases and the J gene lost 3 bases, with 14 bases spanning the gap. The CDR3 is 14 residues long. Germline V gives CDR1 MNHEY, CDR2 SVGAGI. The CDR3 sequence: CASSSRRGHYGYTF. For the CDR3, the DNA is TGTGCCAGCAGCAGCCGGCGGGGACACTATGGCTACACCTTC.

The V call is TRBV30, the J call TRBJ2-7, with 8 positions matching TRBD1. V lost 5 bases to trimming and J lost 6 bases; unmatched junction nucleotides: 15. Germline-derived CDR1 and CDR2 are GTSNPN and SVGIG (reference sequence). The CDR3 extends over 15 amino acids. CDR3 DNA: TGTGCCTGGGGTACCGGGACAGGTCGCCGGGCCGAGCAGTACTTC. Protein: CAWGTGTGRRAEQYF.